This T cell receptor (beta chain) is from a study of CD8+ T cells in alopecia areata. In germline, CDR1 is SGHRS, CDR2 YFSETQ. This CDR3 spans 15 amino acids. The V gene lost 0 bases and the J gene lost 1 base, with 7 bases spanning the gap. Treatment here: oral pan-JAK inhibitor, 5-10 mg twice daily. Isolated RNA was reverse transcribed into cDNA used as the sequencing template. Profiled with immunoSEQ multiplex PCR; TCRdb holds only in-frame clones, not every one. The sample lists 150,000 to 200,000 clones, about three fifths occurring once. This sequence was found in a human donor with alopecia areata. V and J are TRBV5-1 and TRBJ2-2; no reliable D call. The specimen comprised CD4+ T cells sorted from blood, sampled at roughly week 55, from a patient treated with tofacitinib. CDR3 sequence (DNA): TGCGCCAGCAGCTTGGGGTATTTGAACACCGGGGAGCTGTTTTTT. Encoded protein: CASSLGYLNTGELFF.